One sample yielded the 15 T cell receptor beta chains listed below, sequenced in a study of blood T cells in healthy people across ages (dated by TCRdb to the mid-2010s). The library was generated by 5' RACE. The data were produced on an Illumina HiSeq 2500. The second PCR ran for about 6 to 11 cycles and used a J-beta primer mix along with a sample-barcoded 5' primer. TCRdb reran the public reads through fastp at Q25 and MiXCR, keeping productive beta chains. Rows are unified per CDR3 protein, each entry keeping the most common DNA and genes. In this sample the table shows approximately 850,000 distinct CDR3 sequences, around 43% of which occur a single time. The ten largest clones add up to 15% to 25% of the sample. The specimen sequenced was blood. Receptors originate from a man in his sixties in good health.

The CDR3 here is CASSLDPNRVRYEQYF. The CDR3 DNA follows: TGTGCCAGCAGTTTAGACCCTAACAGGGTTAGGTACGAGCAGTACTTC. The chain has TRBV12-3 or TRBV12-4 and TRBJ2-7; D perhaps matches TRBD1 (6 bases). Trimming shortened V by 1 base and J by 4 bases, and 17 bases separated the two germline ends. The CDR3 consists of 16 residues.

This clonotype appeared many times. The CDR3 spells CASSLDLGDNEQFF. The CDR3, as DNA: TGTGCCAGCAGCTTAGATTTGGGAGACAATGAGCAGTTCTTC. The chain couples TRBV11-2 to TRBJ2-1; perhaps TRBD2 as D (5 bases). V was shortened by 0 bases and J by 5 bases, with 8 bases between the two germline ends. Germline V lookup: CDR1 SGHAT, CDR2 FQNNGV. The CDR3 spans 14 residues.

CDR3 protein: CASKTGGDGYTF. The DNA for the CDR3 is TGTGCCAGCAAAACAGGGGGGGACGGCTACACCTTC. This sequence joins TRBV6-6 and TRBJ1-2, with 8 bases matching TRBD1. V was clipped by 7 bases and J by 8 bases; unmatched bases: 6. CDR3 size: 12 residues. The germline CDR1 and CDR2 sequences are MNHNY and SVGAGI (reference sequence).

This clonotype was detected once. Here the CDR3 reads CSVSPEQGPVGGEQFF. As DNA, the CDR3 is TGCAGTGTTAGTCCCGAACAGGGCCCGGTGGGGGGTGAGCAGTTCTTC. The chain links TRBV20-1 to TRBJ2-1, with D perhaps matching TRBD1 or TRBD2 (6 bases each). Between the trimmed V and J ends, which lost 7 bases and 9 bases, there was a span of 28 bases. The CDR3 spans 16 residues. Looked up from germline, CDR1 is DFQATT and CDR2 is SNEGSKA (reference sequence).

The chain employs TRBV20-1 and TRBJ2-5; no reliable D call. The CDR3 length is 16 residues. Germline CDR1 and CDR2: DFQATT and SNEGSKA (reference sequence). The V end was cut by 6 bases, the J end by 1 base, with 21 bases between. CDR3 nucleotides: TGCAGTGCCAATCCTATGGGGTCATCTGGCCAAGAGACCCAGTACTTC. It codes for CSANPMGSSGQETQYF.

The chain carries TRBV7-2 and TRBJ2-4; possible D gene TRBD2, 7 bases. Between the trimmed V and J ends, which lost 4 bases and 6 bases, there was a span of 10 bases. This CDR3 has 13 amino acids. Germline CDR1 and CDR2: SGHTA and FQGNSA. The CDR3 reads CASSSGEGNIQYF. CDR3 coding DNA: TGTGCCAGCAGCTCAGGGGAGGGAAACATTCAGTACTTC.

The chain joins TRBV9 to TRBJ2-1; 8 bases fit TRBD2. The DNA end favors TRBJ2-7, so the J call may be wrong. From germline, CDR1 is SGDLS and CDR2 YYNGEE. The CDR3 totals 16 residues. CDR3 sequence reads: CASNLGSSGPYNEQYF. DNA for the CDR3: TGTGCCAGCAACTTAGGTTCTAGCGGGCCCTACAATGAGCAGTACTTC.

This clonotype was seen more than once but under ten times. V and J are TRBV7-7 and TRBJ2-4; the D is unclear. Trimming removed 4 bases from V and 0 bases from J, with 13 bases in between. The CDR3 contains 16 residues. CDR1 is SSHAT, CDR2 FNYEAQ, per germline (reference sequence). The CDR3 loop reads CASSSTRRLAKNIQYF. The CDR3 coding sequence is TGTGCCAGCAGCTCCACCCGAAGACTAGCCAAAAACATTCAGTACTTC.

This clonotype showed up just a few times. The chain carries TRBV9 and TRBJ1-2, with a possible D match to TRBD1 (5 bases). Trimming removed 2 bases from V and 5 bases from J, with 16 bases in between. The germline V gene has CDR1 SGDLS and CDR2 YYNGEE. The CDR3 has 15 residues. The CDR3: CASSVGEPRAYGYTF. For the CDR3, the DNA is TGTGCCAGCAGCGTCGGGGAACCCAGGGCTTATGGCTACACCTTC.

This clonotype was seen more than once but under ten times. V is TRBV10-2 and J is TRBJ2-1; D is perhaps TRBD2 (7 bases). This CDR3 contains 14 residues. The ends were cut back, 3 bases at V and 5 bases at J, with 11 bases in the middle. The V gene's germline CDR1 is WSHSY and CDR2 SAAADI. The CDR3 DNA follows: TGCGCCAGCAGTGAATGGGGGGGGCACAATGAGCAGTTCTTC. This gives the protein CASSEWGGHNEQFF.

The chain joins TRBV6-2 or TRBV6-3 to TRBJ2-1, with D maybe TRBD1 (5 bases). The ends were cut back, 0 bases at V and 7 bases at J, with 16 bases in the middle. Germline loops: CDR1 MNHEY, CDR2 SVGEGT. The CDR3 is made up of 16 amino acids. The CDR3 protein is CASSYSSLGQMNEQFF. As DNA, the CDR3 is TGTGCCAGCAGTTACTCGAGCCTGGGGCAGATGAATGAGCAGTTCTTC.

This clonotype has only a few counts. The rearrangement links TRBV4-2 to TRBJ2-7; weak D call: TRBD1 (5 bases). The CDR3 is 18 residues long. V lost 0 bases and J 4 bases, leaving 22 bases between the germline ends. CDR1 is LGHNA, CDR2 YNFKEQ, per germline. The CDR3 nucleotides read TGTGCCAGCAGCCAAGAAGTAGGTCGGCAGGGTTTCCCGTACGAGCAGTACTTC. Translating it yields CASSQEVGRQGFPYEQYF.

This clonotype was recorded many times. The gene calls are TRBV29-1 and TRBJ2-5; a weak D match, TRBD2 (7 bases). The closer fit of TRBJ2-7 to the DNA end suggests the J call may be wrong. Looked up from germline, CDR1 is SQVTM and CDR2 is ANQGSEA. This CDR3 spans 14 amino acids. CDR3 loop: CSVGHGGGLSEQYF. The CDR3 nucleotides read TGCAGCGTTGGACATGGGGGGGGCCTCAGCGAGCAGTACTTC.

In this sample, this clonotype turned up once. The rearrangement joins TRBV25-1 to TRBJ1-2; 7 nucleotides agree with TRBD1. The germline V gene encodes CDR1 MGHDK and CDR2 SYGVNS. The junction had 6 bases not matched to a gene; V was cut back by 3 bases and J by 2 bases. The CDR3 consists of 15 residues. CDR3 DNA sequence: TGTGCCAGCAGTGACGCCAGGGGGTCCAACTATGGCTACACCTTC. This translates into CASSDARGSNYGYTF.

The V and J genes are TRBV4-3 and TRBJ2-7, with D possibly matching TRBD1 (5 bases). The CDR3 is 15 amino acids. With 0 bases removed from V and 0 bases from J, the gap between germline ends came to 9 bases. Germline lookup yields CDR1 LGHNA and CDR2 YSLEER. The DNA of the CDR3 is TGCGCCAGCAGCCAAGATACGACAGCCTCCTACGAGCAGTACTTC. This sequence encodes CASSQDTTASYEQYF.